A single sample gave rise to the 14 T cell receptor beta chains below, sequenced in a study of shared clonotypes between healthy human individuals. In the naive CD8 group, cells lacked CD45RO and were positively selected for CCR7, so terminally differentiated effector memory CD45RA+ cells were left out. Profiling relied on immunoSEQ multiplex PCR, and the TCRdb table lists in-frame clones only, not all of them. The sample lists under 2,000,000 clones, less than 95% occurring once. What was sequenced was naive CD8+ T cells sorted from blood. These receptors originate from a man younger than 30 in good health.

The V call is TRBV2, the J call TRBJ1-5; 8 positions match TRBD1. The V segment lost 5 bases and the J segment 7 bases; nucleotides outside the gene matches: 10. The CDR3 totals 15 residues. CDR1 is SNHLY, CDR2 FYNNEI, per germline. The CDR3 DNA sequence: TGTGCCAGCAGTCTTTTAACAGGGGGACGACAGCCCCAGCATTTT. Encoded protein: CASSLLTGGRQPQHF.

About this clone itself: The sample carries other DNA sequences with the same CDR3. CDR3 sequence reads: CASSYGTSGYNEQFF. The CDR3 region has the DNA TGTGCCAGCAGCTACGGGACTAGTGGATACAATGAGCAGTTCTTC. This chain uses TRBV7-8 with TRBJ2-1, with TRBD2 matching over 8 bases. Trimming cost V 4 bases and J 4 bases; bases outside gene matches: 6. From germline, CDR1 is SGHVS and CDR2 FQNEAQ. This CDR3 has 15 residues.

The V call is TRBV5-1, the J call TRBJ2-2, with TRBD2 as a possible D gene (5 bases). Between the trimmed V and J ends, which lost 0 bases and 0 bases, there was a span of 9 bases. CDR1 is SGHRS, CDR2 YFSETQ, per germline. The CDR3 consists of 16 residues. CDR3 in amino acids: CASSLGGSSNTGELFF. The CDR3 DNA sequence: TGCGCCAGCAGCTTGGGAGGGAGTTCGAACACCGGGGAGCTGTTTTTT. Together with reference TRBV5-1 and TRBJ2-2, the CDR3 gives the full variable domain: KAGVTQTPRYLIKTRGQQVTLSCSPISGHRSVSWYQQTPGQGLQFLFEYFSETQRNKGNFPGRFSGRQFSNSRSEMNVSTLELGDSALYLCASSLGGSSNTGELFFGEGSRLTVL.

Here the CDR3 reads CASSLGTSGDNEQFF. DNA for the CDR3: TGCGCCAGCAGCTTGGGGACTAGCGGGGATAATGAGCAGTTCTTC. The chain links TRBV5-1 to TRBJ2-1; 12 nucleotides align to TRBD2. The CDR3 is 15 amino acids. The germline V gene has CDR1 SGHRS and CDR2 YFSETQ. J gave up 7 bases and V 0 bases, and 2 bases lay outside the gene matches.

The chain carries TRBV2 and TRBJ2-3; 11 bases are shared with TRBD1. The V segment lost 3 bases and the J segment 4 bases; nucleotides outside the gene matches: 3. Germline CDR1 is SNHLY and CDR2 is FYNNEI. This CDR3 region has 15 residues. Here the CDR3 reads CASSDPGQGADTQYF. The DNA of the CDR3 is TGTGCCAGCAGTGACCCGGGACAGGGGGCAGATACGCAGTATTTT.

In this sample, this clone turned up once. The chain is built from TRBV30 and TRBJ2-7; 8 positions agree with TRBD2. The length of the CDR3 is 14 residues. V lost 2 bases, J lost 5 bases, and 8 bases stayed unmatched. CDR1 is GTSNPN and CDR2 is SVGIG in the germline V gene (reference sequence). The CDR3 loop is CAWSRNGGAHEQYF. The CDR3 nucleotides are TGTGCCTGGAGTAGGAACGGGGGGGCCCACGAGCAGTACTTC.

The V gene is TRBV5-1, the J gene TRBJ2-7, with 11 bases that match TRBD1. Germline CDR1 SGHRS, CDR2 YFSETQ. CDR3 size: 17 residues. The ends lost 3 bases at V and 3 bases at J; junction bases unmatched: 11. CDR3 sequence reads: CASSYRPGQGVIYEQYF. CDR3 DNA: TGCGCCAGCAGCTATAGACCGGGACAGGGGGTTATCTACGAGCAGTACTTC.

This clone occurred once. The rearrangement uses TRBV14 and TRBJ2-7; D uncertain. Germline CDR1 SGHDN, CDR2 FVKESK. Trimming left V 3 bases short and J 4 bases short, with 16 bases between. The CDR3 totals 15 residues. The CDR3 DNA follows: TGTGCCAGCAGCCAGGTCTCTCACGCCTTATACGAGCAGTACTTC. Residues: CASSQVSHALYEQYF. Looking up the rest from reference TRBV14 and TRBJ2-7 gives the full variable domain: EAGVTQFPSHSVIEKGQTVTLRCDPISGHDNLYWYRRVMGKEIKFLLHFVKESKQDESGMPNNRFLAERTGGTYSTLKVQPAELEDSGVYFCASSQVSHALYEQYFGPGTRLTVT.

Comment on this clone: The same CDR3 is also encoded by other DNA sequences in this sample. The V call is TRBV7-9, the J call TRBJ1-1; D possibly corresponds to TRBD1 (5 bases). The CDR3 runs to 15 residues. V shed 1 base and J shed 2 bases, with 11 bases lying between them. Germline CDR1 and CDR2: SEHNR and FQNEAQ (reference sequence). The CDR3 spells CASSLEQGANTEAFF. For the CDR3, the DNA is TGTGCCAGCAGCTTAGAGCAGGGAGCAAACACTGAAGCTTTCTTT. Looking up the rest from reference TRBV7-9 and TRBJ1-1 gives the full variable domain: DTGVSQNPRHKITKRGQNVTFRCDPISEHNRLYWYRQTLGQGPEFLTYFQNEAQLEKSRLLSDRFSAERPKGSFSTLEIQRTEQGDSAMYLCASSLEQGANTEAFFGQGTRLTVV.

This chain connects TRBV28 to TRBJ1-1; D uncertain. Germline CDR1 is MDHEN and CDR2 is SYDVKM. V was pared by 2 bases and J by 1 base, with 11 bases between. The CDR3 spans 15 residues. Written as DNA, the CDR3 is TGTGCCAGCAGTTTAGAAAGGCCTGAGAACACTGAAGCTTTCTTT. Protein product: CASSLERPENTEAFF. The full variable domain, in which reference TRBV28 and TRBJ1-1 provide the parts outside the CDR3, is DVKVTQSSRYLVKRTGEKVFLECVQDMDHENMFWYRQDPGLGLRLIYFSYDVKMKEKGDIPEGYSVSREKKERFSLILESASTNQTSMYLCASSLERPENTEAFFGQGTRLTVV.

The V gene is TRBV7-9, the J gene TRBJ2-5; no clear D gene. This CDR3 spans 14 amino acids. From germline, CDR1 is SEHNR and CDR2 FQNEAQ (reference sequence). V gave up 6 bases and J gave up 4 bases, with 15 bases separating them. CDR3 coding DNA: TGTGCCAGCAGACAATCGGACCCGCTAGAGACCCAGTACTTC. Its translation: CASRQSDPLETQYF. Based on the CDR3 plus reference TRBV7-9 and TRBJ2-5, the full variable domain is DTGVSQNPRHKITKRGQNVTFRCDPISEHNRLYWYRQTLGQGPEFLTYFQNEAQLEKSRLLSDRFSAERPKGSFSTLEIQRTEQGDSAMYLCASRQSDPLETQYFGPGTRLLVL.

The genes are TRBV6-5 and TRBJ1-1; TRBD1 matches 7 bases. CDR1 and CDR2 (germline): MNHEY, SVGAGI. This CDR3 is 14 amino acids long. V lost 4 bases, J lost 2 bases, and 4 bases stayed unmatched. CDR3 DNA: TGTGCCAGCAGTTCCGGGACAGACAACACTGAAGCTTTCTTT. Its protein is CASSSGTDNTEAFF.

The chain uses TRBV4-1 and TRBJ2-7; unclear D gene. V was trimmed by 4 bases and J by 2 bases, leaving 15 bases between them. CDR1 MGHRA and CDR2 YSYEKL come from the germline V gene. The CDR3 has 15 amino acids. In nucleotides, the CDR3 is TGCGCCAGCAGCCCAAATCTAGGATGGGCCTACGAGCAGTACTTC. As protein: CASSPNLGWAYEQYF.

This clone was counted once. The rearrangement joins TRBV5-8 to TRBJ1-1; 8 nucleotides agree with TRBD1. J lost 4 bases, V lost 0 bases, and 5 bases had no gene match. Per germline, CDR1 SGHTS and CDR2 YDEGEE. The CDR3 contains 15 residues. CDR3 nucleotide sequence: TGTGCCAGCAGCTTGGGACAGGGGTTTAGCACTGAAGCTTTCTTT. As protein: CASSLGQGFSTEAFF.